Below are 16 T cell receptor beta chains sequenced from a single sample in a study of metastatic and nonmetastatic thyroid tumors. TCRdb reprocessed the PCR reads using MiXCR. This sample has tens of thousands of clones, with under 15% found just once. There were no patients who had received any treatment before thyroid surgery. What was sequenced was blood. The receptors were gathered from a female donor with papillary thyroid cancer or a benign thyroid nodule (not recorded which). Some clones in this sample may be carry-over from other donors' samples.

This clone was found many times. The chain couples TRBV29-1 to TRBJ1-1; tentative D call: TRBD1 (5 bases). Trimming took off 4 bases at V and 4 bases at J, with 10 bases between the two ends. CDR3 length: 12 residues. Germline V gene lookup returns CDR1 SQVTM and CDR2 ANQGSEA. The CDR3 DNA sequence: TGCAGCGTTGGGGGCCAGGTCACTGAAGCTTTCTTT. Its translation is CSVGGQVTEAFF.

Many counts were recorded for this clone. The chain links TRBV5-1 to TRBJ1-5, with TRBD1 matching over 9 bases. The CDR3 has 15 amino acids. V lost 4 bases, J lost 4 bases, and 6 bases stayed unmatched. CDR1 is SGHRS and CDR2 is YFSETQ in the germline V gene. This chain's CDR3 is CASSPQGAGNQPQHF. CDR3 nucleotides: TGCGCCAGCAGCCCACAGGGGGCCGGGAATCAGCCCCAGCATTTT.

About this clone itself: This may arise from a read error, as a much more abundant clone is one base away. The J gene is TRBJ2-3, the V gene TRBV11-1; 8 nucleotides agree with TRBD2. Germline-derived CDR1 and CDR2 are SGHAT and FQDESV (reference sequence). This CDR3 has 15 residues. This CDR3 is CTSSPRSGSPDAQYF. The CDR3 DNA reads as TGTACCAGCAGCCCCCGGAGCGGGAGTCCGGATGCGCAGTATTTT.

This clone was counted many times. V gene TRBV3-1 combines with J gene TRBJ2-7; a weak D match, TRBD1 (6 bases). Germline CDR1 reads LGHDT; CDR2 reads YNNKEL (reference sequence). Trimming pared 1 base from V and 2 bases from J, leaving 6 bases between. This CDR3 has 13 residues. For the CDR3, the DNA is TGTGCCAGCAGCCAAGCAGGGGCCTACGAGCAGTACTTC. Translation: CASSQAGAYEQYF.

This clone was recorded many times. This chain links TRBV4-2 with TRBJ2-5; D is ambiguous. V lost 0 bases, J lost 3 bases, and 8 bases lay in between. The length of the CDR3 is 14 residues. Germline loops: CDR1 LGHNA, CDR2 YNFKEQ. The CDR3, as DNA: TGTGCCAGCAGCCAAGACATTAAGGAAGAGACCCAGTACTTC. It encodes CASSQDIKEETQYF.

This clone was counted at least ten times. The chain combines TRBV20-1 with TRBJ2-7, with a weak D call TRBD2 (7 bases). Germline CDR1 and CDR2: DFQATT and SNEGSKA (reference sequence). V lost 3 bases and J 6 bases, leaving 18 bases between the germline ends. The CDR3 has 14 amino acids. CDR3 loop: CSASPGGFLREQYF. CDR3 bases: TGCAGTGCTAGCCCGGGGGGCTTCTTACGCGAGCAGTACTTC.

The table lists this clone with many counts. The chain links TRBV7-2 to TRBJ2-1; possible D gene TRBD2, 5 bases. V gave up 5 bases and J gave up 4 bases, with 9 bases separating them. Per the germline V gene, CDR1 is SGHTA and CDR2 is FQGNSA. The CDR3 consists of 13 residues. The DNA of the CDR3 is TGTGCCAGCAGCATAACTAGGTACAATGAGCAGTTCTTC. This codes for CASSITRYNEQFF.

Many counts were recorded for this clone. The gene calls are TRBV2 and TRBJ2-1; 7 bases are shared with TRBD1. Germline-derived CDR1 and CDR2 are SNHLY and FYNNEI. This CDR3 is 16 amino acids long. Unmatched junction bases numbered 12, after V lost 8 bases and J lost 2 bases. The CDR3 protein is CASGDLTGPAYNEQFF. CDR3 coding DNA: TGTGCCAGCGGAGACCTGACAGGGCCAGCCTACAATGAGCAGTTCTTC.

This clone was recorded many times. The rearrangement links TRBV19 to TRBJ2-5, with 10 bases matching TRBD1. With V trimmed by 4 bases and J by 4 bases, 6 bases remained unmatched. CDR3 length: 15 amino acids. Per germline, CDR1 LNHDA and CDR2 SQIVND (reference sequence). CDR3 sequence: CASSNRDRGGETQYF. The CDR3 DNA is TGTGCCAGTAGTAACCGGGACAGGGGCGGAGAGACCCAGTACTTC.

The chain is built from TRBV11-2 and TRBJ2-6; 9 bases are a match to TRBD1. The CDR3 has 18 amino acids. The V gene's germline CDR1 is SGHAT and CDR2 FQNNGV. Trimming removed 2 bases from V and 4 bases from J; junction bases left unmatched: 9. The CDR3 spells CASSLHGQGRRGANVLTF. The CDR3 nucleotides are TGTGCCAGCAGCTTACACGGACAGGGGCGAAGGGGGGCCAACGTCCTGACTTTC.

Concerning this clone itself: This sequence may be a read error, since a much larger clone differs from it by one base. The CDR3 DNA reads TGTGCCAGCAGATTGATAGAACAGGGACGAGAGACCCAGTACTTC. Its protein is CASRLIEQGRETQYF. The chain is built from TRBV7-8 and TRBJ2-5; possible D gene TRBD1, 6 bases. Per the germline V gene, CDR1 is SGHVS and CDR2 is FQNEAQ. The CDR3 length is 15 residues. V lost 6 bases and J lost 4, with 18 bases in between.

In regard to this clone: Its ends do not fully match the called genes, so a read error is possible. This chain links TRBV12-3 or TRBV12-4 with TRBJ1-1, with no clear D. The CDR3 totals 15 residues. The CDR3 spells CASSLLIGMKTEAFF. The CDR3 bases are TGTGCCAGCAGTTTGTTGATAGGCATGAAAACTGAAGCTTTCTTT.

This clone was detected many times. This chain connects TRBV20-1 to TRBJ2-5, with TRBD2 matching over 14 bases. CDR1 is DFQATT, CDR2 SNEGSKA, per germline (reference sequence). This CDR3 contains 18 residues. J gave up 3 bases and V 3 bases, and 12 bases lay outside the gene matches. The CDR3 sequence: CSARGTGTSGSVEETQYF. The CDR3 coding sequence is TGCAGTGCTAGGGGGACCGGGACTAGCGGGAGCGTAGAAGAGACCCAGTACTTC.

This clone was picked up a small number of times. V and J are TRBV2 and TRBJ2-7; D may correspond to TRBD1 or TRBD2 (5 bases each). The CDR3 has 13 amino acids. Germline V gives CDR1 SNHLY, CDR2 FYNNEI. V was shortened by 6 bases and J by 2 bases, with 11 bases between the two germline ends. Here the CDR3 reads CASRPGTAYEQYF. CDR3 nucleotide sequence: TGTGCCAGCAGGCCCGGGACGGCCTACGAGCAGTACTTC. Full variable domain (remainder filled in from reference TRBV2 and TRBJ2-7): EPEVTQTPSHQVTQMGQEVILRCVPISNHLYFYWYRQILGQKVEFLVSFYNNEISEKSEIFDDQFSVERPDGSNFTLKIRSTKLEDSAMYFCASRPGTAYEQYFGPGTRLTVT.

The gene calls are TRBV19 and TRBJ1-1; D is possibly TRBD1 (6 bases). This CDR3 spans 16 amino acids. Germline-derived CDR1 and CDR2 are LNHDA and SQIVND (reference sequence). Trimming took off 4 bases at V and 6 bases at J, with 21 bases between the two ends. The CDR3 is CASSNTAGTRSAEAFF. The DNA of the CDR3 is TGTGCCAGTAGTAACACCGCCGGGACAAGGTCGGCTGAAGCTTTCTTT.

The table lists this clone with many counts. The V call is TRBV30, the J call TRBJ1-5; TRBD1 is a possible D gene (5 bases). CDR1 is GTSNPN and CDR2 is SVGIG in the germline V gene (reference sequence). V dropped 0 bases and J dropped 6 bases, with 9 bases sitting between them. The CDR3 is 13 amino acids. CDR3 sequence reads: CAWSVDGGQPQHF. The CDR3 DNA follows: TGTGCCTGGAGTGTAGATGGGGGTCAGCCCCAGCATTTT.